Presented here are 9 T cell receptor beta chains from one specimen sequenced in a study of yellow fever vaccine responses in identical twins. TCRdb called the RT-PCR reads again in MiXCR, with one record for every CDR3 protein. The data contain approximately 1,300 distinct CDR3 sequences, roughly 90% of them singletons. This material consisted of T cells from blood (PBMCs), unsorted or a sorted subset (not recorded which), taken before or after yellow fever vaccination (not recorded which). All receptors come from a woman aged 18-29 years who received the yellow fever vaccine.

Here the CDR3 DNA reads TGTGCCATCAGGCCGGGACAGGGGTCAAAAGAGACCCAGTACTTC. It specifies CAIRPGQGSKETQYF. The V call is TRBV10-3, the J call TRBJ2-5; 10 bases agree with TRBD1. Germline V lookup: CDR1 ENHRY, CDR2 SYGVKD. This CDR3 region has 15 residues. V was pared by 6 bases and J by 3 bases, with 7 bases of the junction left unmatched.

This sequence joins TRBV29-1 and TRBJ1-2; no clear D. With 4 bases removed from V and 2 bases from J, the gap between germline ends came to 5 bases. The CDR3 spans 11 residues. CDR1 SQVTM and CDR2 ANQGSEA come from the germline V gene. The CDR3 bases are TGCAGCGTTGGAGAAAACTATGGCTACACCTTC. Its protein is CSVGENYGYTF.

V and J are TRBV11-1 and TRBJ2-1, with TRBD2 as a possible D gene (6 bases). This CDR3 has 16 amino acids. V was pared by 4 bases and J by 0 bases, with 13 bases between. The germline V gene has CDR1 SGHAT and CDR2 FQDESV (reference sequence). The CDR3 sequence is CASSSFPRGSYNEQFF. The CDR3 nucleotides are TGTGCCAGCAGCTCCTTTCCGCGGGGCTCCTACAATGAGCAGTTCTTC.

The rearrangement links TRBV11-1 to TRBJ2-7; the D is unclear. Germline V gives CDR1 SGHAT, CDR2 FQDESV (reference sequence). The CDR3 has 17 residues. V shed 2 bases and J shed 3 bases, with 20 bases lying between them. The CDR3 here is CASSLNGMSRYIYEQYF. DNA of the CDR3: TGTGCCAGCAGCTTAAATGGCATGAGCAGATACATCTACGAGCAGTACTTC. The complete variable domain, with remaining parts taken from reference TRBV11-1 and TRBJ2-7, reads EAEVAQSPRYKITEKSQAVAFWCDPISGHATLYWYRQILGQGPELLVQFQDESVVDDSQLPKDRFSAERLKGVDSTLKIQPAELGDSAMYLCASSLNGMSRYIYEQYFGPGTRLTVT.

In its sample, this clonotype was seen once. This chain connects TRBV4-2 to TRBJ2-4, with 7 bases matching TRBD2. CDR3 length equals 18 residues. Germline V lookup: CDR1 LGHNA, CDR2 YNFKEQ. V dropped 0 bases and J dropped 2; count of bases not matched to a gene: 10. This chain's CDR3 is CASSQDRAGAVTKNIQYF. In DNA, the CDR3 is TGTGCCAGCAGCCAAGATCGCGCGGGAGCGGTAACCAAAAACATTCAGTACTTC.

The J gene is TRBJ1-1, the V gene TRBV4-1; D might be TRBD1 (5 bases). Germline V gene data show CDR1 as MGHRA and CDR2 as YSYEKL. The CDR3 is 15 amino acids. Trimming pared 4 bases from V and 6 bases from J, leaving 18 bases between. The CDR3 sequence is CASSRYQEGKSEAFF. The DNA for the CDR3 is TGCGCCAGCAGCCGATACCAGGAGGGGAAATCTGAAGCTTTCTTT.

The CDR3 coding sequence is TGCAGTGCTAGGCTAATTTGGCAGGGGGCTTACGAGCAGTACTTC. Amino acid sequence: CSARLIWQGAYEQYF. The chain uses TRBV20-1 and TRBJ2-7; TRBD1 matches 8 bases. Germline V gives CDR1 DFQATT, CDR2 SNEGSKA (reference sequence). With V trimmed by 3 bases and J by 4 bases, 11 bases remained unmatched. The CDR3 spans 15 residues.

The table lists this clonotype with a count of one. The J gene is TRBJ2-7, the V gene TRBV11-2; no definite D call. Germline-derived CDR1 and CDR2 are SGHAT and FQNNGV. Trimming removed 1 base at V and 3 bases at J, with 7 bases between. CDR3 length: 13 residues. DNA of the CDR3: TGTGCCAGCAGCTTAGTTCCCAACTACGAGCAGTACTTC. It translates to CASSLVPNYEQYF. Full variable domain (outside the CDR3, taken from reference TRBV11-2 and TRBJ2-7): EAGVAQSPRYKIIEKRQSVAFWCNPISGHATLYWYQQILGQGPKLLIQFQNNGVVDDSQLPKDRFSAERLKGVDSTLKIQPAKLEDSAVYLCASSLVPNYEQYFGPGTRLTVT.

As regards this clonotype: A junction boundary mismatches the germline segment, possibly from a read error. J is TRBJ2-7 and V is TRBV7-7; D is perhaps TRBD1 (5 bases). The CDR3 spans 13 residues. Germline values: CDR1 SSHAT, CDR2 FNYEAQ (reference sequence). CDR3 residues: CASSLGRAYEQYF. CDR3 DNA: TGTGCTAGCAGCTTAGGCAGGGCCTACGAGCAGTACTTC.